This TCR beta chain came from a study of T cells in Graves' hyperthyroidism and ophthalmopathy. Clinicians diagnosed patients from clinical symptoms, serum thyroxine and TRAb, thyroid ultrasound and orbital computed tomography. The CDR3 spans 13 residues. Deletions cut 2 bases from V and 6 bases from J, with 10 bases between. Germline CDR1 PRHDT, CDR2 FYEKMQ (reference sequence). Amplified regions were TCR beta CDR3 sequences from RNA transcripts. In the first-round RT-PCR of the TCR CDR3, the HTBI primer set was used. TCRdb independently ran MiXCR on the multiplex PCR reads; one entry per CDR3 protein. The sample has 550,000 to 700,000 distinct CDR3 sequences, around 42% seen once.

Sequencing was done on a sample of peripheral blood or thyroid tissue (not recorded which). This receptor was taken from an adult woman with Graves' disease, either hyperthyroidism or ophthalmopathy (not recorded which). This chain joins TRBV13 and TRBJ1-1; D is uncertain. The CDR3 DNA sequence: TGTGCCAGCAGCTTAAGCAGTCGACCTGAAGCTTTCTTT. Translating it yields CASSLSSRPEAFF.